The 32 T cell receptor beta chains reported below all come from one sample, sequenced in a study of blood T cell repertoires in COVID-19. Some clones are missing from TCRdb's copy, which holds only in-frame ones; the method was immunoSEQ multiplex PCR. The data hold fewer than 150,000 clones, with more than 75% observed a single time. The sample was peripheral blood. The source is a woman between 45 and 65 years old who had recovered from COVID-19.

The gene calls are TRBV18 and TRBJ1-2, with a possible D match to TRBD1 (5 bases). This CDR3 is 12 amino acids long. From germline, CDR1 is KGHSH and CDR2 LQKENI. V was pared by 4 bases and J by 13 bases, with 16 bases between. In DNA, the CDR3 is TGTGCCAGCTCACGGGAAGGGGAGGGCCGCACCTTC. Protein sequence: CASSREGEGRTF.

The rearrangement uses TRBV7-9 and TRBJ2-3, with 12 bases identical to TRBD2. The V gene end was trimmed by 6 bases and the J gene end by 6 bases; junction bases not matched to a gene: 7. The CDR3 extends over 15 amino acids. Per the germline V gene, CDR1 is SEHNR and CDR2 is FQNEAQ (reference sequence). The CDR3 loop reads CASSPTSGRSDTQYF. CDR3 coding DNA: TGTGCCAGCAGTCCGACTAGCGGGAGATCGGATACGCAGTATTTT.

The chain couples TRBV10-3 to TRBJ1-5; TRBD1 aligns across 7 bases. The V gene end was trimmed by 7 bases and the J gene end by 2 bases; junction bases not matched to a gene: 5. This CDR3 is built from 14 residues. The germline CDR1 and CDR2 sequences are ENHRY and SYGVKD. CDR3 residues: CAIKSGTGNQPQHF. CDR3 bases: TGTGCCATCAAATCAGGGACAGGCAATCAGCCCCAGCATTTT.

The CDR3 loop is CASSATSGRNTGELFF. The CDR3 region has the DNA TGTGCCAGCAGCGCCACTAGCGGGAGAAACACCGGGGAGCTGTTTTTT. The chain recombines TRBV7-2 with TRBJ2-2; 11 bases agree with TRBD2. Germline V gene data show CDR1 as SGHTA and CDR2 as FQGNSA. CDR3 length equals 16 residues. V shed 5 bases, J shed 2 bases, and the junction held 4 bases outside the gene matches.

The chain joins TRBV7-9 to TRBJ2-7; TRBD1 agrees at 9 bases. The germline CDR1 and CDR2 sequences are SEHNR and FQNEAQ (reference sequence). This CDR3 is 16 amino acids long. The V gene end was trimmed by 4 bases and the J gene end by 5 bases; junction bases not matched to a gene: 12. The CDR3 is CASSYLPGQGPHEQYF. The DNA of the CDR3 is TGTGCCAGCAGCTACCTCCCGGGACAGGGTCCCCACGAGCAGTACTTC.

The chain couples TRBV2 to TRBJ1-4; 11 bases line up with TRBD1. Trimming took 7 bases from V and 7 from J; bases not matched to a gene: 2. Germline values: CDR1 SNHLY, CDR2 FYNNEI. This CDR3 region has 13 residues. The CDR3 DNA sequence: TGTGCCAGCAACGGACAGGGGGCTGAAAAACTGTTTTTT. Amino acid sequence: CASNGQGAEKLFF. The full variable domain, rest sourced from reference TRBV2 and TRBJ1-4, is EPEVTQTPSHQVTQMGQEVILRCVPISNHLYFYWYRQILGQKVEFLVSFYNNEISEKSEIFDDQFSVERPDGSNFTLKIRSTKLEDSAMYFCASNGQGAEKLFFGSGTQLSVL.

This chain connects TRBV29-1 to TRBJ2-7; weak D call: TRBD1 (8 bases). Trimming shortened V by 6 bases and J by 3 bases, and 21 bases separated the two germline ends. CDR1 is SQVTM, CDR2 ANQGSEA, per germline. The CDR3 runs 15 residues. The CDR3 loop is CSVPGSGTGDYEQYF. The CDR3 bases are TGCAGCGTCCCGGGGAGCGGGACAGGAGACTACGAGCAGTACTTC.

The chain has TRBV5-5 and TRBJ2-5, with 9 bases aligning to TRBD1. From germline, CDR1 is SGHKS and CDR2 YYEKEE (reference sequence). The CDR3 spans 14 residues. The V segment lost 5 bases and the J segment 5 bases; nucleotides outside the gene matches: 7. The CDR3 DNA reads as TGTGCCAGCAGAAAAACAGGGGGCGGGGAGACCCAGTACTTC. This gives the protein CASRKTGGGETQYF.

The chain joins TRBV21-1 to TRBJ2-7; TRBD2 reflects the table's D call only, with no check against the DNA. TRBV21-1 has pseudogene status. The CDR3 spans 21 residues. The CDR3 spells CASSRPPTRAGGLAKDYEQYF. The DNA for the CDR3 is TGTGCCAGCAGCCGCCCTCCCACGCGGGCCGGTGGGCTAGCGAAGGACTACGAGCAGTACTTC.

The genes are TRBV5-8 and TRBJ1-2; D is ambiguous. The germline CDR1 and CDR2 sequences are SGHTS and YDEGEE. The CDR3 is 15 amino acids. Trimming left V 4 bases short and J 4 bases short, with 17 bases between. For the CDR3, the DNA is TGTGCCAGCAGCGTGGGCCTCAACATCCTCTATGGCTACACCTTC. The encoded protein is CASSVGLNILYGYTF. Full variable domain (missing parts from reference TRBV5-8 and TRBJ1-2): EAGVTQSPTHLIKTRGQQATLRCSPISGHTSVYWYQQALGLGLQFLLWYDEGEERNRGNFPPRFSGRQFPNYSSELNVNALELEDSALYLCASSVGLNILYGYTFGSGTRLTVV.

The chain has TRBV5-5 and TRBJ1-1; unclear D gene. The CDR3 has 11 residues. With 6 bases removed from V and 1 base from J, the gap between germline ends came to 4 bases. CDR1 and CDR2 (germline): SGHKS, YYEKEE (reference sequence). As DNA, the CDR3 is TGTGCCAGCACAGAGAACACTGAAGCTTTCTTT. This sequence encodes CASTENTEAFF.

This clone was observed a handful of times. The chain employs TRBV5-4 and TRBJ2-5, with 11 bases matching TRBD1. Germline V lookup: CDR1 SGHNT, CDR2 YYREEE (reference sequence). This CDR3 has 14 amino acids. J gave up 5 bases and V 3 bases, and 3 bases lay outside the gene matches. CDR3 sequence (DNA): TGTGCCAGCAGCTGGGACAGGGGGGCGGAGACCCAGTACTTC. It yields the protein CASSWDRGAETQYF. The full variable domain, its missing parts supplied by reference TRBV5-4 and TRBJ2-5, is ETGVTQSPTHLIKTRGQQVTLRCSSQSGHNTVSWYQQALGQGPQFIFQYYREEENGRGNFPPRFSGLQFPNYSSELNVNALELDDSALYLCASSWDRGAETQYFGPGTRLLVL.

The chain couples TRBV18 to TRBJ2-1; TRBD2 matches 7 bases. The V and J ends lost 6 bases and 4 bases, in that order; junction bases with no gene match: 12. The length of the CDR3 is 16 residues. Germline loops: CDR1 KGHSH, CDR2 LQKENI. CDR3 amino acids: CASSLSRTRTYNEQFF. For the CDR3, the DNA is TGTGCCAGCTCTCTGTCCAGGACTAGAACATACAATGAGCAGTTCTTC. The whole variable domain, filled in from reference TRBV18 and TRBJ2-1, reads NAGVMQNPRHLVRRRGQEARLRCSPMKGHSHVYWYRQLPEEGLKFMVYLQKENIIDESGMPKERFSAEFPKEGPSILRIQQVVRGDSAAYFCASSLSRTRTYNEQFFGPGTRLTVL.

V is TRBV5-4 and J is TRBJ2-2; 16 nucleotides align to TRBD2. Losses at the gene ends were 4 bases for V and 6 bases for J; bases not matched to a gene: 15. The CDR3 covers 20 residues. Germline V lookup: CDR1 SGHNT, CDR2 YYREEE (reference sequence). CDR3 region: CASSPPPGLAGGPMSGELFF. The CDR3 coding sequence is TGTGCCAGCAGCCCCCCTCCGGGACTAGCGGGGGGGCCGATGTCCGGGGAGCTGTTTTTT.

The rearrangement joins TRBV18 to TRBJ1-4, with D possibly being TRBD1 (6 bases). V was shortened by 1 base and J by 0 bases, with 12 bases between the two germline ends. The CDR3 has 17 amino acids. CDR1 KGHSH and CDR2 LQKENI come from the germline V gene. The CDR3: CASSPRDIFSTNEKLFF. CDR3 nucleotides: TGTGCCAGCTCACCACGGGACATATTTTCAACTAATGAAAAACTGTTTTTT.

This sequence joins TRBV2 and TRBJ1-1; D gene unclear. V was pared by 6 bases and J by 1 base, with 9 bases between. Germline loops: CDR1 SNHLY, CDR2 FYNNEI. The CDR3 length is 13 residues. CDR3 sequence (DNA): TGTGCCAGCAGCCCTGGCCCGAACACTGAAGCTTTCTTT. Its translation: CASSPGPNTEAFF.

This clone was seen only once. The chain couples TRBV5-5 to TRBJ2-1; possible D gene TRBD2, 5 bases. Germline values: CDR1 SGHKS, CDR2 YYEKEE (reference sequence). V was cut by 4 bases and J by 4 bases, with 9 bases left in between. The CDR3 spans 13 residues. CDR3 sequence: CASSHGLYNEQFF. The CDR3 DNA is TGTGCCAGCAGCCATGGACTTTACAATGAGCAGTTCTTC.

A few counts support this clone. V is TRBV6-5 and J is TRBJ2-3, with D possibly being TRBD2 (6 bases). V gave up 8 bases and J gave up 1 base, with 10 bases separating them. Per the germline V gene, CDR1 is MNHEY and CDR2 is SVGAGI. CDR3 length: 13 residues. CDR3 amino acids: CASLASGTDTQYF. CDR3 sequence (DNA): TGTGCCAGCTTGGCTAGCGGCACAGATACGCAGTATTTT.

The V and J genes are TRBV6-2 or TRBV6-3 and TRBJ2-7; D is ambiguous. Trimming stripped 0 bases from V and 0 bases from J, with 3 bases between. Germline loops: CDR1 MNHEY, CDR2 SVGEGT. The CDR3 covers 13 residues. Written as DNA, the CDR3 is TGTGCCAGCAGTTACTCTCACTCCTACGAGCAGTACTTC. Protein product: CASSYSHSYEQYF.

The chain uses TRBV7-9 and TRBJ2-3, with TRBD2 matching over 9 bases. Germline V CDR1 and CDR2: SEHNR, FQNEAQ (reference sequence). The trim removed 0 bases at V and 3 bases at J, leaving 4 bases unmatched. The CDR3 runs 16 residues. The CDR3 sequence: CASSLALAGLTDTQYF. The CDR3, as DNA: TGTGCCAGCAGCTTAGCCCTAGCGGGACTAACAGATACGCAGTATTTT.

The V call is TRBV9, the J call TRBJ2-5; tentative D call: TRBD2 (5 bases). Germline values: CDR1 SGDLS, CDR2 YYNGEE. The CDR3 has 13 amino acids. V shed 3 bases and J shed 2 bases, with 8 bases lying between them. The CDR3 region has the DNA TGTGCCAGCAGCGGGACTCTGCAAGAGACCCAGTACTTC. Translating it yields CASSGTLQETQYF.

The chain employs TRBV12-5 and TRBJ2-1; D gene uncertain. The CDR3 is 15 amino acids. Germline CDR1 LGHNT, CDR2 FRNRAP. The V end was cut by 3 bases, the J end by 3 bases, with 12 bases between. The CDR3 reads CASGLVAANYNEQFF. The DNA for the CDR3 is TGTGCTAGTGGTTTAGTGGCGGCCAACTACAATGAGCAGTTCTTC.

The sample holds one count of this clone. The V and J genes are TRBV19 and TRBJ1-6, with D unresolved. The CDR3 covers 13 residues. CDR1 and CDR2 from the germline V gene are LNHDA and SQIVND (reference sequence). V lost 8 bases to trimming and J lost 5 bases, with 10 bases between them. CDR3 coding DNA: TGTGCCAGTCATCCACAGAATAATTCACCCCTCCACTTT. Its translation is CASHPQNNSPLHF.

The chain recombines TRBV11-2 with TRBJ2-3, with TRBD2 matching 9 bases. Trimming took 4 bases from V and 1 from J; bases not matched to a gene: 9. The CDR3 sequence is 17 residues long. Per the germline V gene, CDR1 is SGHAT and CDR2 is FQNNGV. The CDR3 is CASSSHRTSDGTDTQYF. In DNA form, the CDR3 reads TGTGCCAGCAGCTCCCATAGGACTAGCGATGGCACAGATACGCAGTATTTT.

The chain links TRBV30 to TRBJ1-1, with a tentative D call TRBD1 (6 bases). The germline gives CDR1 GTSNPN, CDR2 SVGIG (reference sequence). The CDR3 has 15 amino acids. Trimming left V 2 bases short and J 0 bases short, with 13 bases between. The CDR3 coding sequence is TGTGCCTGGAGTTCTTTCGGACAGATGAACACTGAAGCTTTCTTT. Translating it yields CAWSSFGQMNTEAFF.

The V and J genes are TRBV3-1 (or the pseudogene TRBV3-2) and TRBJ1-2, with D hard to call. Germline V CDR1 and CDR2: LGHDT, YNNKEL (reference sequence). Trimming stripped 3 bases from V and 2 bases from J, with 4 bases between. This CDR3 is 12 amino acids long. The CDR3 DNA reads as TGTGCCAGCAGCCACCCGAACTATGGCTACACCTTC. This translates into CASSHPNYGYTF.

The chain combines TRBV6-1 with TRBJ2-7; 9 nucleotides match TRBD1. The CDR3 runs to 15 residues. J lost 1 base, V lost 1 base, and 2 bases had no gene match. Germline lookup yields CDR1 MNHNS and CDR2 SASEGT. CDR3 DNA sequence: TGTGCCAGCAGTGAAGGCGGGACAGGGTCCTACGAGCAGTACTTC. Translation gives CASSEGGTGSYEQYF.

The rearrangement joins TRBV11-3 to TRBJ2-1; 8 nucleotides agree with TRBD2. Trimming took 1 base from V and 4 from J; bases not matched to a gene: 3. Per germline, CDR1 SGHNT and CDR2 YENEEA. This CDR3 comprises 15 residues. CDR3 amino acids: CASSLAGTSYNEQFF. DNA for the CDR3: TGTGCCAGCAGCTTAGCCGGGACTAGTTACAATGAGCAGTTCTTC.

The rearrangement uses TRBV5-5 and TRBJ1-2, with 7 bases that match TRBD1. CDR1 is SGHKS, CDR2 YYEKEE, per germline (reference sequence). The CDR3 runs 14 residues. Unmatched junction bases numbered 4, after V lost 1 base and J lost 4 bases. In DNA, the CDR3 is TGTGCCAGCAGCTTGCGACAGGGTCGCTATGGCTACACCTTC. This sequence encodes CASSLRQGRYGYTF.

Here the CDR3 DNA reads TGTGCCAGCAGCTTATCCCCGTTGAACACTGAAGCTTTCTTT. This sequence encodes CASSLSPLNTEAFF. The chain carries TRBV11-1 and TRBJ1-1; no firm D call. Looked up from germline, CDR1 is SGHAT and CDR2 is FQDESV (reference sequence). V lost 2 bases and J 0 bases, leaving 7 bases between the germline ends. The CDR3 loop spans 14 amino acids. Full variable domain (remainder filled in from reference TRBV11-1 and TRBJ1-1): EAEVAQSPRYKITEKSQAVAFWCDPISGHATLYWYRQILGQGPELLVQFQDESVVDDSQLPKDRFSAERLKGVDSTLKIQPAELGDSAMYLCASSLSPLNTEAFFGQGTRLTVV.

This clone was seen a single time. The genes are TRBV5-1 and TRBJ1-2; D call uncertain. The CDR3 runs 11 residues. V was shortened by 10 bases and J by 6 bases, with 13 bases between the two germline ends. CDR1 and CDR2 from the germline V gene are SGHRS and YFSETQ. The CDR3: CAPVGRDGYTF. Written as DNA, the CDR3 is TGCGCCCCGGTAGGGAGGGATGGCTACACCTTC.

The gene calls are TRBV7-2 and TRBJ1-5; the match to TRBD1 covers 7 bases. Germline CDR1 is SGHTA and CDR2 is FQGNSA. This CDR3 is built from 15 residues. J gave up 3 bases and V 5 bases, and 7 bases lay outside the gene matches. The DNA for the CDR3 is TGTGCCAGCAGCCTACCGGGGACAGTCAATCAGCCCCAGCATTTT. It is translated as CASSLPGTVNQPQHF.